This TCR beta chain was found in a study of blood T cells in healthy people across ages. The use of a sample-barcoded 5' primer and a J-beta primer mix characterized a second PCR of 7 to 11 cycles. Using its own MiXCR run on the 5' RACE reads, TCRdb lists one record per CDR3 protein. This sample yields under 800,000 distinct CDR3 sequences, of which around a fifth are seen a single time; 3.5% to 4% belongs to the top ten. The origin of this receptor is a man aged 65 to 79 in good health. Sequencing was carried out using blood.

This chain's CDR3 is CASSLRAGWDEQYF. The CDR3 bases are TGTGCCAGCAGCTTACGAGCGGGATGGGACGAGCAGTACTTC. This chain connects TRBV7-2 to TRBJ2-7; 7 bases fit TRBD2. The CDR3 extends over 14 amino acids. Germline CDR1 is SGHTA and CDR2 is FQGNSA. After removal of 2 bases from V and 5 bases from J, the junction contained 6 bases not matched to a gene. The entire variable domain, with the rest obtained from reference TRBV7-2 and TRBJ2-7, is as follows: GAGVSQSPSNKVTEKGKDVELRCDPISGHTALYWYRQSLGQGLEFLIYFQGNSAPDKSGLPSDRFSAERTGGSVSTLTIQRTQQEDSAVYLCASSLRAGWDEQYFGPGTRLTVT.